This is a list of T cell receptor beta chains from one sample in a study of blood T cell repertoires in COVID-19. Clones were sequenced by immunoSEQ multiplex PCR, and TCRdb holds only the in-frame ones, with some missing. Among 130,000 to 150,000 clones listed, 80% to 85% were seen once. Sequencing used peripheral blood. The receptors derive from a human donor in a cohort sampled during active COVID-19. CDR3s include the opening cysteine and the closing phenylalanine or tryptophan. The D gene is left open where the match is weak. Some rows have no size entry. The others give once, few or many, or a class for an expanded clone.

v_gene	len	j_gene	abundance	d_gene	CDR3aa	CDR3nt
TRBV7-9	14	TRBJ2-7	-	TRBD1	CASSSGQGSHEQYF	TGTGCCAGCAGCTCTGGACAGGGTTCGCACGAGCAGTACTTC
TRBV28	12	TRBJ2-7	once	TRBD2	CASSLTSGSAYF	TGTGCCAGCAGTTTAACTAGCGGGAGCGCGTACTTC
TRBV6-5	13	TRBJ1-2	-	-	CASLLRPLDGYTF	TGTGCCAGCCTCCTCCGGCCCCTAGATGGCTACACCTTC
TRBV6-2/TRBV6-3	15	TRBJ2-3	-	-	CASSSQGGSTDTQYF	TGTGCCAGCAGTTCACAGGGAGGGAGCACAGATACGCAGTATTTT
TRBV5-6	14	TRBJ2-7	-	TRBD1	CASSLRGQSYEQYF	TGTGCCAGCAGCTTGCGGGGACAGAGCTACGAGCAGTACTTC
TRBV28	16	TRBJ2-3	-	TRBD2	CASSPGTSGRTDTQYF	TGTGCCAGCAGTCCTGGGACTAGCGGGAGGACAGATACGCAGTATTTT
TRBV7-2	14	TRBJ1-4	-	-	CASSFQGSGEKLFF	TGTGCCAGCAGCTTTCAGGGGAGCGGTGAAAAACTGTTTTTT
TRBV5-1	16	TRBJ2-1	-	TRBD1	CASSYLTGGEGNEQFF	TGCGCCAGCAGCTACCTGACAGGGGGCGAGGGTAATGAGCAGTTCTTC
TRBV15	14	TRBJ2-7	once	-	CATSRDHGGSEQYF	TGTGCCACCAGCAGAGATCACGGAGGCAGCGAGCAGTACTTC
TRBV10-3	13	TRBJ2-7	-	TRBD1	CAISKGQGNEQYF	TGTGCCATCAGCAAGGGACAGGGTAACGAGCAGTACTTC
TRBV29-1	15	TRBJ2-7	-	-	CSVEVRGGGRDEQYF	TGCAGCGTTGAAGTCCGGGGAGGGGGGCGAGACGAGCAGTACTTC
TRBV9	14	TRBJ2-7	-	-	CASSVEGQPYEQYF	TGTGCCAGCAGCGTAGAGGGACAACCCTACGAGCAGTACTTC
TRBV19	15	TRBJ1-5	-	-	CASSQQGLGNQPQHF	TGTGCCAGTAGCCAACAGGGTTTGGGCAATCAGCCCCAGCATTTT
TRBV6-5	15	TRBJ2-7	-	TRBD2	CASSYSSGGSYEQYF	TGTGCCAGCAGTTACTCTAGCGGGGGCTCCTACGAGCAGTACTTC
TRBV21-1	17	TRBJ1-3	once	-	CASSKGGQGESGNTIYF	TGTGCCAGCAGCAAAGGTGGACAGGGAGAATCTGGAAACACCATATATTTT
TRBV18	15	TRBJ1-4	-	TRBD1	CASSLAQGPDEKLFF	TGTGCCAGCTCACTTGCACAGGGGCCAGACGAAAAACTGTTTTTT
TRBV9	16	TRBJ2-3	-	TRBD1	CASSPDRVSSTDTQYF	TGTGCCAGCAGCCCTGACAGGGTTTCTAGCACAGATACGCAGTATTTT
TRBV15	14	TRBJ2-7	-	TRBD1	CATSSYGTDYEQYF	TGTGCCACCAGCAGCTACGGGACAGACTACGAGCAGTACTTC
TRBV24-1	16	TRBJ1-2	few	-	CATSGGGSKRVNGYTF	TGTGCCACCAGTGGCGGGGGGTCGAAAAGGGTGAATGGCTACACCTTC
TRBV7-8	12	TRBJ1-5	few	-	CASSLVGEPQHF	TGTGCCAGCAGCTTAGTGGGAGAGCCCCAGCATTTT
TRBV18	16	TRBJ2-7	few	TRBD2	CASSPVAGELGYEQYF	TGTGCCAGCTCACCGGTGGCGGGGGAGCTAGGCTACGAGCAGTACTTC
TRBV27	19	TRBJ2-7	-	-	CASSLRVAGLGGVVYEQYF	TGTGCCAGCAGTTTAAGGGTGGCAGGCCTAGGGGGGGTGGTCTACGAGCAGTACTTC
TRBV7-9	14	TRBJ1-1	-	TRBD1	CASSFPGQGSKAFF	TGTGCCAGCAGCTTTCCGGGACAGGGGAGTAAGGCTTTCTTT
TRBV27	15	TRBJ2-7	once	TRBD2	CASSSGLAGVYEQYF	TGTGCCAGCAGCTCAGGACTAGCGGGAGTCTACGAGCAGTACTTC
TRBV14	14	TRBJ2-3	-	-	CASSFTRLSDTQYF	TGTGCCAGCAGCTTCACTCGACTGTCAGATACGCAGTATTTT
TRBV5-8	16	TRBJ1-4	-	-	CASSSGQMATNEKLFF	TGTGCCAGCAGCTCAGGACAGATGGCAACTAATGAAAAACTGTTTTTT
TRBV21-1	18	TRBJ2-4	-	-	CASSKNRDSPLAKNIQYF	TGTGCCAGCAGCAAAAACAGAGATAGTCCTTTAGCCAAAAACATTCAGTACTTC
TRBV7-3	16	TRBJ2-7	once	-	CASSLQAAHEGYEQYF	TGTGCCAGCAGCTTACAGGCCGCGCACGAAGGCTACGAGCAGTACTTC
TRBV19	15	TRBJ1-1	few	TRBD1	CASSSVTGGTTEAFF	TGTGCCAGTAGTTCGGTGACAGGGGGAACCACTGAAGCTTTCTTT
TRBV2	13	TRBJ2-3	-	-	CASSEAGVGWQYF	TGTGCCAGCAGTGAAGCCGGAGTTGGTTGGCAGTATTTT
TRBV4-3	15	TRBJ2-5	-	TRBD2	CASSRSTSAQETQYF	TGCGCCAGCAGCCGCAGTACTAGCGCCCAAGAGACCCAGTACTTC
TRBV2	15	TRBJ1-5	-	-	CASSEDKAINQPQHF	TGTGCCAGCAGTGAGGACAAGGCGATCAATCAGCCCCAGCATTTT
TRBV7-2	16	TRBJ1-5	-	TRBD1	CASSFGPAGGGQPQHF	TGTGCCAGCAGCTTCGGTCCCGCAGGGGGCGGTCAGCCCCAGCATTTT
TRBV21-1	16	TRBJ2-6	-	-	CASRKEGQSGANVLTF	TGTGCCAGCAGAAAGGAGGGGCAATCCGGGGCCAACGTCCTGACTTTC
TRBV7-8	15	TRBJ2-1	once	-	CASSPSVSPYNEQFF	TGTGCCAGCAGCCCCTCCGTATCCCCCTACAATGAGCAGTTCTTC
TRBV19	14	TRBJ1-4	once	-	CASAGLTTNEKLFF	TGTGCCAGTGCAGGTCTTACAACTAATGAAAAACTGTTTTTT
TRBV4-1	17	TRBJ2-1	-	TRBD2	CASSQSGLVNAYNEQFF	TGCGCCAGCAGCCAATCCGGACTAGTTAACGCCTACAATGAGCAGTTCTTC
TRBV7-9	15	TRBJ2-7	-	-	CASSLSQGQAYEQYF	TGTGCCAGCAGCTTATCGCAGGGACAAGCCTACGAGCAGTACTTC
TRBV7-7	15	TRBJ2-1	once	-	CASSPRRGSYNEQFF	TGTGCCAGCAGCCCGCGGAGGGGTTCCTACAATGAGCAGTTCTTC
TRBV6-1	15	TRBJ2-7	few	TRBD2	CASSEESGSSYEQYF	TGTGCCAGCAGTGAAGAAAGCGGGAGCTCCTACGAGCAGTACTTC